This T cell receptor beta chain was identified during a study of OX40 agonist ivuxolimab in advanced cancers. The CDR3 loop spans 17 amino acids. CDR1 is SGHNT and CDR2 is YYREEE in the germline V gene (reference sequence). J gave up 0 bases and V 1 base, and 8 bases lay outside the gene matches. Notes on this clone: No antigen is known for it.

Study-wide findings and caveats: By week 6 at 0.1 to 3.0 mg/kg, blood CD4+ and CD8+ T cells had expanded clonally.

The sampling schedule covered blood at baseline, cycle 4 day 1, and cycle 7 day 1. Libraries were prepared by immunoSEQ multiplex PCR; TCRdb keeps only in-frame clonotypes and omits some of them. The sample carries 42,000 or so clones, roughly nine tenths recorded once. V and J are TRBV5-4 and TRBJ2-3; 7 nucleotides match TRBD2. The starting material was CD4+ or CD8+ T cells sorted from blood, obtained in a trial of the OX40 agonist ivuxolimab. The receptor was derived from an adult with an advanced solid tumor such as melanoma, head and neck, liver or kidney cancer. CDR3 protein: CASSLRLADVSTDTQYF. CDR3 coding DNA: TGTGCCAGCAGCTTGAGGCTAGCGGACGTTAGCACAGATACGCAGTATTTT.